This T cell receptor (beta chain) originates from a study of spatial heterogeneity in lung cancer (dated by TCRdb to 2018 to 2020). Concerning the study at large: Beta-chain transcripts were consistently detected in greater numbers than alpha-chain transcripts, which likely reflected higher beta-chain transcript abundance. TCR transcript counts in tumor regions correlated strongly with a T cell transcriptional module score from matched bulk RNA-seq. In the raw uncorrected reads, each unique combination of TCR and UMI appeared more than ten times on average. In non-small cell lung cancer, the study made a quantitative comparison of TCR alpha and beta repertoires among multiple tumor regions, matched nontumor lung and blood. Nonsynonymous mutation counts, determined by whole-exome sequencing of tumor tissue, were related to TCR repertoire features. At surgery, hundreds of tumor regions, roughly 63 matched nontumor lung samples and some 54 PBMC samples were TCR-sequenced for both alpha and beta chains.

This clonotype occurred many times. What this receptor recognizes is not known. No much larger clonotype is one base removed from it; base qualities were not supplied. The full study reports these points: Estimated TCR-seq coverage of tumor T cells was only about 6.5% for alpha chains and about 13% for beta chains. Confirming at a functional level the hypothesis that regional TCRs recognize regional mutations was considered to require additional single-cell paired TCR alpha and beta sequencing. Counts of ubiquitous and regional expanded TCRs correlated with counts of ubiquitous and regional nonsynonymous mutations, respectively. A correlation was observed between the number of expanded intratumoral alpha and beta TCRs and the tumor nonsynonymous mutation count.

The time point label on this specimen signifies: sample taken at primary tumor resection. The donors were approximately 70 patients from the lung TRACERx cohort who had early-stage, untreated non-small cell lung cancer. Whole RNA extracted from tumor and nontumor lung tissue, or from cryopreserved PBMC samples, was used for TCR sequencing without cell sorting. Only patients with enough RNA available from two or more tumor regions were chosen for TCR sequencing. A lung pathologist reviewed the tumor and adjacent nontumor lung specimens before the specimens were selected. Libraries came from 5' RACE. The sequencing machine was a NextSeq 500. The TCR library protocol attached a unique molecular identifier to each TCR cDNA molecule to allow correction of PCR and sequencing errors. Concerning the study's data processing: TCR identification, UMI-based error correction and CDR3 extraction were all carried out with Decombinator tools. Expanded TCRs were defined as those above a frequency of 2 per 1,000, corresponding to the top 1% of the tumor frequency distribution. Expanded tumor TCRs were classed as regional if statistically deemed absent (corrected P<0.05) from at least one tumor region, otherwise ubiquitous. Renyi diversity was computed with the R vegan package after each repertoire had been subsampled 100 times to 5,000 TCRs. CDR3 similarity networks were built from amino acid triplet string-kernel similarity, with CDR3s being connected when pairwise similarity was above 0.82. TCRdb reworked the public reads: Q25 trimming with fastp, MiXCR clone assembly, productive beta chains retained. A single entry per CDR3 protein holds the most common genes and DNA from its merged rows. The V and J calls and clone size are TCRdb's, not the authors'. The sample yields 9,500 to 13,000 distinct CDR3 sequences; approximately 8.1% were counted once. The ten biggest clones cover about 20% of the sample.

V is reduced by 7 bases and J by 6 bases, leaving a spacing of 15 bases between them. The CDR3 spans 13 residues, from the cysteine through the phenylalanine. CDR3 DNA is the only sequence kept; it has 39 bases, read in frame from the first base. The starting material was lung tumor tissue, obtained at surgery. This sequence originates from a male donor with early-stage non-small cell lung cancer. The chain joins TRBV12-3 or TRBV12-4 to TRBJ1-1; too little of a D gene remains to name it. For the CDR3, the sequence is CASIKKVSAEAFF. The DNA sequence follows: TGTGCCAGCATCAAAAAAGTGTCGGCTGAAGCTTTCTTT.